Shown below are 19 T cell receptor beta chains from a single sample sequenced in a study of blood T cell repertoires in COVID-19. Method: immunoSEQ multiplex PCR; TCRdb's copy keeps in-frame clones and lacks some. The sample includes about 240,000 clones, about 82% of them seen just once. The source material was peripheral blood. The origin of the receptors is a man of 80 years or more with acute or convalescent COVID-19.

J is TRBJ1-3 and V is TRBV27; D uncertain. The CDR3 has 13 amino acids. Trimming cost V 6 bases and J 3 bases, with 9 bases left between them. Germline V gene data show CDR1 as MNHEY and CDR2 as SMNVEV (reference sequence). The CDR3, as DNA: TGTGCCAGCAGGAGTGCAAGTGGAAACACCATATATTTT. Protein: CASRSASGNTIYF.

This clone was found once. The V gene is TRBV19, the J gene TRBJ1-6; 7 positions agree with TRBD1. Germline V CDR1 and CDR2: LNHDA, SQIVND (reference sequence). This CDR3 region has 14 residues. V lost 4 bases, J lost 9 bases, and 6 bases stayed unmatched. DNA for the CDR3: TGTGCCAGTAGTAAGGGACAGCCTGGTTCACCCCTCCACTTT. Translation gives CASSKGQPGSPLHF.

This chain links TRBV5-1 with TRBJ1-2; D possibly corresponds to TRBD1 (5 bases). V gave up 7 bases and J gave up 6 bases, with 22 bases separating them. This CDR3 region has 15 residues. Germline loops: CDR1 SGHRS, CDR2 YFSETQ. CDR3 loop: CASAGGVTTPHGYTF. DNA of the CDR3: TGCGCCAGCGCGGGAGGGGTGACCACCCCGCATGGCTACACCTTC.

The V and J genes are TRBV28 and TRBJ1-4, with unresolved D. The CDR3 extends over 16 amino acids. Germline lookup yields CDR1 MDHEN and CDR2 SYDVKM. V was cut by 4 bases and J by 8 bases, with 20 bases left in between. The CDR3 coding sequence is TGTGCCAGCAGTTCCCGGTCCTCCCCGAAATTCGAAAAACTGTTTTTT. Translated, it gives CASSSRSSPKFEKLFF.

This chain links TRBV28 with TRBJ1-2; D possibly corresponds to TRBD1 (5 bases). V was clipped by 2 bases and J by 7 bases, with 8 bases between them. Germline V gives CDR1 MDHEN, CDR2 SYDVKM. The CDR3 is made up of 12 amino acids. The CDR3 sequence: CASSLRGGGYTF. DNA for the CDR3: TGTGCCAGCAGTTTAAGGGGTGGTGGCTACACCTTC.

CDR3 sequence reads: CASSLAGGGADTQYF. CDR3 DNA: TGTGCCAGCAGCTTAGCGGGAGGGGGTGCGGATACGCAGTATTTT. This chain uses TRBV7-6 with TRBJ2-3, with D perhaps TRBD2 (7 bases). The CDR3 sequence is 15 residues long. CDR1 and CDR2 from the germline V gene are SGHVS and FNYEAQ. Trimming cost V 0 bases and J 6 bases, with 13 bases left between them.

This chain connects TRBV3-1 (or the pseudogene TRBV3-2) to TRBJ1-2, with 7 bases identical to TRBD1. Losses at the gene ends were 4 bases for V and 2 bases for J; bases not matched to a gene: 10. The germline V gene has CDR1 LGHDT and CDR2 YNNKEL (reference sequence). The CDR3 covers 16 residues. The CDR3 DNA sequence: TGTGCCAGCAGCCCACCGCCGGCGACAGGGAACTATGGCTACACCTTC. This gives the protein CASSPPPATGNYGYTF.

The gene calls are TRBV27 and TRBJ1-2, with 7 bases that match TRBD1. The germline CDR1 and CDR2 sequences are MNHEY and SMNVEV (reference sequence). Losses at the gene ends were 4 bases for V and 7 bases for J; bases not matched to a gene: 6. This CDR3 spans 13 amino acids. The CDR3 loop reads CASSSTGRVGYTF. CDR3 in DNA: TGTGCCAGCAGTTCGACAGGGCGGGTTGGCTACACCTTC.

A single count supports this clone. The chain joins TRBV7-6 to TRBJ2-2, with 8 bases fitting TRBD2. The CDR3 extends over 15 amino acids. Trimming removed 1 base from V and 6 bases from J; junction bases left unmatched: 4. Per germline, CDR1 SGHVS and CDR2 FNYEAQ. CDR3 region: CASSLGGLGAGELFF. The DNA of the CDR3 is TGTGCCAGCAGCTTAGGGGGACTAGGAGCCGGGGAGCTGTTTTTT.

V gene TRBV5-4 combines with J gene TRBJ2-5; TRBD2 matches 7 bases. Germline trimming cut 0 bases from V and 2 bases from J; bases unmatched to any gene: 1. The CDR3 is made up of 14 amino acids. CDR1 and CDR2 from the germline V gene are SGHNT and YYREEE (reference sequence). Here the CDR3 DNA reads TGTGCCAGCAGCTTGGTTAGCGGGCAAGAGACCCAGTACTTC. Translation: CASSLVSGQETQYF.

This clone came up once. This chain uses TRBV11-3 with TRBJ2-3, with 8 bases lining up with TRBD2. The germline V gene has CDR1 SGHNT and CDR2 YENEEA. V trimming: 1 base; J trimming: 4 bases; junction bases outside the gene matches: 4. The CDR3 loop spans 15 amino acids. CDR3 region: CASSLGSGSPDTQYF. CDR3 nucleotide sequence: TGTGCCAGCAGCTTAGGGAGCGGGAGCCCAGATACGCAGTATTTT.

V gene TRBV28 combines with J gene TRBJ1-5; possibly TRBD1 for D (6 bases). This CDR3 has 14 residues. Between the trimmed V and J ends, which lost 5 bases and 1 base, there was a span of 9 bases. The germline V gene encodes CDR1 MDHEN and CDR2 SYDVKM. CDR3 region: CASSVDRSNQPQHF. In DNA form, the CDR3 reads TGTGCCAGCAGTGTGGACAGAAGCAATCAGCCCCAGCATTTT.

The chain employs TRBV2 and TRBJ2-2, with D unresolved. Germline CDR1 is SNHLY and CDR2 is FYNNEI. CDR3 length equals 14 residues. The V end was cut by 7 bases, the J end by 5 bases, with 14 bases between. The CDR3 nucleotides read TGTGCCAGCAAAGGTAGCCAGATAACCGGGGAGCTGTTTTTT. This codes for CASKGSQITGELFF.

The chain carries TRBV10-3 and TRBJ1-5; the D gene is possibly TRBD1 (5 bases). The germline CDR1 and CDR2 sequences are ENHRY and SYGVKD. CDR3 size: 15 residues. The V and J ends lost 5 bases and 3 bases respectively, with 14 bases between them. The CDR3 DNA follows: TGTGCCATCAGTCCTACAGGATTATACAATCAGCCCCAGCATTTT. Translation: CAISPTGLYNQPQHF.

A remark on this clone: The junction does not match germline at one end; this may be a read error. The V call is TRBV7-7, the J call TRBJ2-5; D may be TRBD2 (8 bases). Germline assignment: CDR1 SSHAT and CDR2 FNYEAQ (reference sequence). This CDR3 region has 16 residues. The CDR3 bases are TGTGCTAGCAGCTTATCGGGAGGGGGCGGGTCTGAGACCCAGTACTTC. Translation: CASSLSGGGGSETQYF.

The chain uses TRBV19 and TRBJ1-2, with 12 bases aligning to TRBD1. CDR1 is LNHDA, CDR2 SQIVND, per germline (reference sequence). With 6 bases clipped from V and 0 bases from J, the junction kept 8 bases outside the gene matches. This CDR3 is 17 amino acids long. CDR3 in DNA: TGTGCCAGTAGCCTCTTTGGGACAGGGGGCTCTAACTATGGCTACACCTTC. Translated: CASSLFGTGGSNYGYTF.

The chain employs TRBV5-1 and TRBJ2-6, with D possibly matching TRBD1 (6 bases). Germline CDR1 reads SGHRS; CDR2 reads YFSETQ. V lost 7 bases and J 1 base, leaving 15 bases between the germline ends. CDR3 length equals 16 residues. The CDR3 region has the DNA TGCGCCAGCGCCTCCATCACAGGGTCTGGGGCCAACGTCCTGACTTTC. Its protein is CASASITGSGANVLTF.

This chain uses TRBV29-1 with TRBJ2-3; a possible D gene is TRBD2 (5 bases). V was trimmed by 5 bases and J by 2 bases, leaving 11 bases between them. The CDR3 is 13 amino acids. Germline-derived CDR1 and CDR2 are SQVTM and ANQGSEA. In DNA form, the CDR3 reads TGCAGCGTTCGTGGAGGTTTCACAGATACGCAGTATTTT. This sequence encodes CSVRGGFTDTQYF.

V usage is TRBV7-8 and J usage is TRBJ1-5, with D possibly matching TRBD1 (5 bases). Germline V gives CDR1 SGHVS, CDR2 FQNEAQ. Trimming cost V 7 bases and J 1 base, with 17 bases left between them. This CDR3 comprises 16 residues. CDR3 DNA: TGTGCCAGCACCTTGGGGGGGACTAACAGCAATCAGCCCCAGCATTTT. It specifies CASTLGGTNSNQPQHF. The full variable domain, completed using reference TRBV7-8 and TRBJ1-5, is GAGVSQSPRYKVAKRGQDVALRCDPISGHVSLFWYQQALGQGPEFLTYFQNEAQLDKSGLPSDRFFAERPEGSVSTLKIQRTQQEDSAVYLCASTLGGTNSNQPQHFGDGTRLSIL.